The TCR beta chain described here comes from a study of cytomegalovirus exposure and HLA in healthy donors. This CDR3 region has 15 residues. Germline V gene sequence: CDR1 MDHEN, CDR2 SYDVKM. Unmatched junction bases numbered 1, after V lost 1 base and J lost 6 bases. Researchers ran the PCR with 60 Vbeta and 13 Jbeta primers. Data came from immunoSEQ multiplex PCR; TCRdb stores just in-frame clones and leaves some out. The sample yields 100,000 or so clones, around 68% seen once. This sequence joins TRBV28 and TRBJ2-2; TRBD2 aligns across 11 bases. This TCR was recovered from a human donor in good health. The sample consisted of PBMCs. As DNA, the CDR3 is TGTGCCAGCAGTTTATCTAGCGGGAGGCCCGGGGAGCTGTTTTTT. Residues: CASSLSSGRPGELFF.